The 6 T cell receptor beta chains below were found in one sample sequenced in a study of cytomegalovirus exposure and HLA in healthy donors. The PCR employed 60 Vbeta primers together with 13 Jbeta primers. Profiled with immunoSEQ multiplex PCR; TCRdb holds only in-frame clones, not every one. The sample holds about 62,000 clones; about four fifths are singletons and the top ten take 5% to 6.5%. The sequenced sample consisted of PBMCs. These receptors all come from a woman aged 25 to 39 in good health and CMV-seronegative.

About this clone itself: Germline is not matched at one junction end, which may reflect a read error. The CDR3, as DNA: TGTGCCTGCAGCCTAGCGGGGACTTGGGATACGCAGTATTTT. It yields the protein CACSLAGTWDTQYF. The J gene is TRBJ2-3, the V gene TRBV28, with 9 bases lining up with TRBD2. In germline, CDR1 is MDHEN, CDR2 SYDVKM. This CDR3 region has 14 residues.

The V gene is TRBV6-5, the J gene TRBJ1-2, with a tentative D call TRBD1 (6 bases). Germline V gives CDR1 MNHEY, CDR2 SVGAGI. V gave up 5 bases and J gave up 6 bases, with 16 bases separating them. The CDR3 is 14 amino acids. The CDR3 region is CASSRLDSGDGYTF. In nucleotides, the CDR3 is TGTGCCAGCAGTCGCCTGGACAGCGGGGATGGCTACACCTTC.

V usage is TRBV18 and J usage is TRBJ2-5; D remains unclear. Deletions cut 3 bases from V and 4 bases from J, with 15 bases between. The CDR3 extends over 15 amino acids. Per the germline V gene, CDR1 is KGHSH and CDR2 is LQKENI. The CDR3 nucleotides read TGTGCCAGCTCACCTAATGCCTACCCGGGAGAGACCCAGTACTTC. Protein: CASSPNAYPGETQYF.

CDR3 in amino acids: CATSPNRAGGFSEQFF. In DNA, the CDR3 is TGTGCCACCAGTCCTAATCGGGCGGGAGGGTTTAGTGAGCAGTTCTTC. This chain connects TRBV15 to TRBJ2-1, with 9 bases that match TRBD2. V shed 6 bases and J 9 bases; nucleotides not matched to a gene: 15. Germline CDR1 and CDR2: LNHNV and YYDKDF (reference sequence). The CDR3 has 16 residues. Looking up the rest from reference TRBV15 and TRBJ2-1 gives the full variable domain: DAMVIQNPRYQVTQFGKPVTLSCSQTLNHNVMYWYQQKSSQAPKLLFHYYDKDFNNEADTPDNFQSRRPNTSFCFLDIRSPGLGDTAMYLCATSPNRAGGFSEQFFGPGTRLTVL.

The rearrangement links TRBV7-2 to TRBJ2-2; no clear D gene. Germline V CDR1 and CDR2: SGHTA, FQGNSA. V was shortened by 5 bases and J by 1 base, with 8 bases between the two germline ends. The CDR3 spans 14 residues. Here the CDR3 DNA reads TGTGCCAGCAGCCCCCAGCGGAACACCGGGGAGCTGTTTTTT. It specifies CASSPQRNTGELFF.

This chain joins TRBV7-2 and TRBJ2-2; 8 bases align to TRBD2. This CDR3 is built from 17 residues. The germline CDR1 and CDR2 sequences are SGHTA and FQGNSA. V lost 3 bases and J lost 2; bases outside the gene matches: 8. The DNA for the CDR3 is TGTGCCAGCAGCTTTGATAGGCTAGCGGGTAACACCGGGGAGCTGTTTTTT. This translates into CASSFDRLAGNTGELFF.